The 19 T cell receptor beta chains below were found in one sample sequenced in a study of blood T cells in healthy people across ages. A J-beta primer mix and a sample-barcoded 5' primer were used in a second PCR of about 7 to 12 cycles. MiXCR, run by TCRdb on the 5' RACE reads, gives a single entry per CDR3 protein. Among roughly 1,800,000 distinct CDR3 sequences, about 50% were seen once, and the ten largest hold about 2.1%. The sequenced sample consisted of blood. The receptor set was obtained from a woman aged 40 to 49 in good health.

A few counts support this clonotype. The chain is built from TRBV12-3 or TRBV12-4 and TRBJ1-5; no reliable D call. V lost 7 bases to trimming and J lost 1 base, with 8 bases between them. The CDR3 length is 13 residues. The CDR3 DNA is TGTGCCAGCAACTTCCGAAGCAATCAGCCCCAGCATTTT. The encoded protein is CASNFRSNQPQHF.

In DNA form, the CDR3 reads TGTGCCAGCCACTCCTTACGCTGGGGGACCTACGAGCAGTACTTC. Encoded protein: CASHSLRWGTYEQYF. The chain carries TRBV7-9 and TRBJ2-7; D tentatively reads TRBD1 or TRBD2 (5 bases each). The germline V gene encodes CDR1 SEHNR and CDR2 FQNEAQ (reference sequence). Trimming stripped 8 bases from V and 2 bases from J, with 19 bases between. The CDR3 runs 15 residues. Filled out from reference TRBV7-9 and TRBJ2-7, the complete variable domain reads DTGVSQNPRHKITKRGQNVTFRCDPISEHNRLYWYRQTLGQGPEFLTYFQNEAQLEKSRLLSDRFSAERPKGSFSTLEIQRTEQGDSAMYLCASHSLRWGTYEQYFGPGTRLTVT.

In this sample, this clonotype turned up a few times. CDR3 bases: TGTGCCAGCAGTTTAGCCCCGGAGGGGGCAGGTGAGACCCAGTACTTC. It encodes CASSLAPEGAGETQYF. The J gene is TRBJ2-5, the V gene TRBV12-3 or TRBV12-4, with a tentative D call TRBD1 (7 bases). Trimming pared 0 bases from V and 5 bases from J, leaving 16 bases between. The CDR3 is made up of 16 amino acids.

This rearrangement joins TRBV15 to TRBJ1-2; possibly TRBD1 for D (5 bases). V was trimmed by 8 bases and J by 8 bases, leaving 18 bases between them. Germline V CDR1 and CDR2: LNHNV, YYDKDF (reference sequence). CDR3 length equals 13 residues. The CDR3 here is CATSRDDRWGYTF. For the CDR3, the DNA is TGTGCCACCTCTAGAGACGACAGATGGGGCTACACCTTC.

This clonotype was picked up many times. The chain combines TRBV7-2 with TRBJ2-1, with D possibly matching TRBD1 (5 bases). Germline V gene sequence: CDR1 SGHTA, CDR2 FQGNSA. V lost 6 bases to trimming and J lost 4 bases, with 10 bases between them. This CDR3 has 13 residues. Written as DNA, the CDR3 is TGTGCCAGCAGTTTAAGGGGATACAATGAGCAGTTCTTC. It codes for CASSLRGYNEQFF.

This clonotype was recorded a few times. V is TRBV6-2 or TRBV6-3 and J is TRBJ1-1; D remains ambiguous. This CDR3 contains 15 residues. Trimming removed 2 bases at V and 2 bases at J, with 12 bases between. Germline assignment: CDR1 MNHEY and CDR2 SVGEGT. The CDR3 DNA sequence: TGTGCCAGCAGTTACGGTGGTGCAGCAAACACTGAAGCTTTCTTT. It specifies CASSYGGAANTEAFF.

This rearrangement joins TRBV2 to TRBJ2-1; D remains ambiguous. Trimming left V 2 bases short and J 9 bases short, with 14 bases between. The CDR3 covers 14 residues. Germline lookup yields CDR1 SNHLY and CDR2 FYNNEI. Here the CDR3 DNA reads TGTGCCAGCAGTGAACGGTGGCTCAGCGTTGAGCAGTTCTTC. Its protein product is CASSERWLSVEQFF.

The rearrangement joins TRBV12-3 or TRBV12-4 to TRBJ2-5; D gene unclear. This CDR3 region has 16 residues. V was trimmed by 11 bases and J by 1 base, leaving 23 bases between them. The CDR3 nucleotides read TGTGCCTTCAGTCCGACCTTGAGTCGGGCCCAAGAGACCCAGTACTTC. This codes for CAFSPTLSRAQETQYF.

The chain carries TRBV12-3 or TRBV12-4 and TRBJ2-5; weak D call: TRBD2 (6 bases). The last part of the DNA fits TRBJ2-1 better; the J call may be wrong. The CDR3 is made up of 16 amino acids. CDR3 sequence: CASSLSGRRYQETQFF. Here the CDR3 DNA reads TGTGCCAGCAGTTTGAGTGGGAGGCGATACCAAGAGACCCAGTTCTTC.

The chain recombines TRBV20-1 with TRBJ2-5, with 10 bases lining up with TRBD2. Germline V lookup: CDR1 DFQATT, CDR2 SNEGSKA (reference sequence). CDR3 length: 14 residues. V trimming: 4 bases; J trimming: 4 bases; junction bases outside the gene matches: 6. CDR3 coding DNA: TGCAGTGCTATCCCCAGCGGGGGGGCAGAGACCCAGTACTTC. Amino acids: CSAIPSGGAETQYF.

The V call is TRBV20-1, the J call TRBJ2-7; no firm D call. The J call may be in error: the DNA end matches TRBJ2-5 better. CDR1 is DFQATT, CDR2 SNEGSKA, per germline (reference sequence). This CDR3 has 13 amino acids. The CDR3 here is CSARPTYQETQYF. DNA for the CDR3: TGCAGTGCTAGGCCGACGTACCAAGAGACCCAGTACTTC.

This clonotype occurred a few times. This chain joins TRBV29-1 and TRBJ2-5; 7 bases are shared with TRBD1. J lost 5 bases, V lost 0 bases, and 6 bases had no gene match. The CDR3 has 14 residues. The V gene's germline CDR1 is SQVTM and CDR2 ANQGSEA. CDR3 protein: CSVEDRQGGETQYF. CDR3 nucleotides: TGCAGCGTTGAAGATCGACAGGGTGGGGAGACCCAGTACTTC. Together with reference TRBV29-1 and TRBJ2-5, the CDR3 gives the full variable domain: SAVISQKPSRDICQRGTSLTIQCQVDSQVTMMFWYRQQPGQSLTLIATANQGSEATYESGFVIDKFPISRPNLTFSTLTVSNMSPEDSSIYLCSVEDRQGGETQYFGPGTRLLVL.

For the CDR3, the DNA is TGTGCCAGCAGTTCCCTTGGGAGTGGCTACACCTTC. This translates into CASSSLGSGYTF. The chain links TRBV12-3 or TRBV12-4 to TRBJ1-2, with D uncertain. Trimming cost V 4 bases and J 7 bases, with 10 bases left between them. The CDR3 contains 12 residues.

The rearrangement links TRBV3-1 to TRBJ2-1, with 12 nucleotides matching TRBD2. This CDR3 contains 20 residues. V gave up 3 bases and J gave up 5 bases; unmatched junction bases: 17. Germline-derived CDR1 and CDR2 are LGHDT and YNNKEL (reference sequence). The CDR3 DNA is TGTGCCAGCAGCCAGGTCGGAGGGCTAGCGGGGGGGCGAGCTAACAATGAGCAGTTCTTC. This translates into CASSQVGGLAGGRANNEQFF.

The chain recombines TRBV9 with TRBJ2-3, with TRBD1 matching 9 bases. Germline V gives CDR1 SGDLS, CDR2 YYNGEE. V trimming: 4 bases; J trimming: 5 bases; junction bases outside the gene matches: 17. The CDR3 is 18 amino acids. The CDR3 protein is CASSSREGTGLRGDTQYF. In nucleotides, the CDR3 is TGTGCCAGCAGCTCCCGAGAGGGGACAGGGCTAAGGGGAGATACGCAGTATTTT.

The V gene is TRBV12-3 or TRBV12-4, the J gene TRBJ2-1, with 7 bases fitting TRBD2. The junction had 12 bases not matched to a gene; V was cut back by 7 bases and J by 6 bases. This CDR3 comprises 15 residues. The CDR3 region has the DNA TGTGCCAGCACCCCCACCGGGGAGGGAGGCAATGAGCAGTTCTTC. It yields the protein CASTPTGEGGNEQFF.

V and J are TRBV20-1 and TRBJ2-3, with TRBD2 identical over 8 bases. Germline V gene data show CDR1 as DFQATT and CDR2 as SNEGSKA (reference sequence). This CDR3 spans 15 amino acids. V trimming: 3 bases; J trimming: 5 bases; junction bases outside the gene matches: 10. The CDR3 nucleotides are TGCAGTGCTAGCCGAGCGGGGGCCCCGGTAGATACGCAGTATTTT. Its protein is CSASRAGAPVDTQYF.

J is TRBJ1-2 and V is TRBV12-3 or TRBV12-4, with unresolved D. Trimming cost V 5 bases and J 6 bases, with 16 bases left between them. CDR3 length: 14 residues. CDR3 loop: CASSPFAGADGYTF. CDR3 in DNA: TGTGCCAGCAGTCCCTTTGCAGGAGCGGATGGCTACACCTTC.

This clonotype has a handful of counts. CDR3: CASSQDREQGATNEKLFF. Written as DNA, the CDR3 is TGCGCCAGCAGCCAAGATCGGGAACAGGGGGCAACTAATGAAAAACTGTTTTTT. This chain links TRBV4-1 with TRBJ1-4; 8 positions agree with TRBD1. CDR3 length: 18 amino acids. CDR1 MGHRA and CDR2 YSYEKL come from the germline V gene. V lost 0 bases and J lost 0; bases outside the gene matches: 6.